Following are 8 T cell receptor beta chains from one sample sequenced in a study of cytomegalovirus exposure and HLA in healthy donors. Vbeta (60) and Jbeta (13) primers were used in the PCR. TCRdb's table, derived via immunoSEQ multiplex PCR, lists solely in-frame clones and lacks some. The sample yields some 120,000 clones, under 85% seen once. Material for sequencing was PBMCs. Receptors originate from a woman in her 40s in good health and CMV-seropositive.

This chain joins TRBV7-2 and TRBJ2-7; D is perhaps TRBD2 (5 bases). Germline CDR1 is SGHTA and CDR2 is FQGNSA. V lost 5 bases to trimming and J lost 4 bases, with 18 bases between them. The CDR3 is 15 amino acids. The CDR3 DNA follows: TGTGCCAGCAGCGCCCTAAGCCTTGGGGAGTACGAGCAGTACTTC. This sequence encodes CASSALSLGEYEQYF.

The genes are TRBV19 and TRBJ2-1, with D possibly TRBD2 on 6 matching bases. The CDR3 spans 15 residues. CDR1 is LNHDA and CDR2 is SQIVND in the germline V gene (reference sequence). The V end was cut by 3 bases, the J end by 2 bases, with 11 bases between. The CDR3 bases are TGTGCCAGTAGTATCCCCGGGAGACCCTACAATGAGCAGTTCTTC. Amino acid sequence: CASSIPGRPYNEQFF.

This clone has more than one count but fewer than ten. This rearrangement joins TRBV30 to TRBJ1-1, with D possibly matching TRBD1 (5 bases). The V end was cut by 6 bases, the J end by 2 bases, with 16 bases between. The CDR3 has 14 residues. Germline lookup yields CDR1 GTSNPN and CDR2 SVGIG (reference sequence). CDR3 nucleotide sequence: TGTGCCTGCAAGACAGACAGCTTAAACACTGAAGCTTTCTTT. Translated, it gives CACKTDSLNTEAFF. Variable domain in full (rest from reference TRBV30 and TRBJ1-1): SQTIHQWPATLVQPVGSPLSLECTVEGTSNPNLYWYRQAAGRGLQLLFYSVGIGQISSEVPQNLSASRPQDRQFILSSKKLLLSDSGFYLCACKTDSLNTEAFFGQGTRLTVV.

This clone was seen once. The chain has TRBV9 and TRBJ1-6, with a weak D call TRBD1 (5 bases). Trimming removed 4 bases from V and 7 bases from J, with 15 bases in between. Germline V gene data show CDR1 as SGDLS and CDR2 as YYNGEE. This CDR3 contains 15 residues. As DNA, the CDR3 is TGTGCCAGCAGCACTTCCGGGACTGAGAATTCACCCCTCCACTTT. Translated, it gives CASSTSGTENSPLHF.

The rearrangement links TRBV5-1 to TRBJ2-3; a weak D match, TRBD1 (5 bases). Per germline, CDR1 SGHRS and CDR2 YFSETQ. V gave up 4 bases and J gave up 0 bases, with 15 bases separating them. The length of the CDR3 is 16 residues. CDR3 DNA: TGCGCCAGCAGCCCCGGACAAGCTACTAGCACAGATACGCAGTATTTT. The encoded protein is CASSPGQATSTDTQYF.

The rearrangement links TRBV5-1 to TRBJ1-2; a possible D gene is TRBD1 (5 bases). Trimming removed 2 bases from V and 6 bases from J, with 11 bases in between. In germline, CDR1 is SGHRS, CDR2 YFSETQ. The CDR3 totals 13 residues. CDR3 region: CASSFRGGDGYTF. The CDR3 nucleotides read TGCGCCAGCAGCTTTAGAGGAGGGGATGGCTACACCTTC.

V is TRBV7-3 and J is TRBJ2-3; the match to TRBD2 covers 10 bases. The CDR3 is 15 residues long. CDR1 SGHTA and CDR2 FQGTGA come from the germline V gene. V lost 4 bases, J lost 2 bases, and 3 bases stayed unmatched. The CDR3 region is CASSSLAGFTDTQYF. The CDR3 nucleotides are TGTGCCAGCAGCTCACTAGCGGGGTTCACAGATACGCAGTATTTT.

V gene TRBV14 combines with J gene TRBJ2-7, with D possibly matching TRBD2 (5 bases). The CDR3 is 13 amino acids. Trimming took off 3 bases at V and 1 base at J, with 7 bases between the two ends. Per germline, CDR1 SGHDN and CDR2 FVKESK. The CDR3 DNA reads TGTGCCAGCAGCCAGGGCGGGTCCTACGAGCAGTACTTC. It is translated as CASSQGGSYEQYF. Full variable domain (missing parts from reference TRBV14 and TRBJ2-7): EAGVTQFPSHSVIEKGQTVTLRCDPISGHDNLYWYRRVMGKEIKFLLHFVKESKQDESGMPNNRFLAERTGGTYSTLKVQPAELEDSGVYFCASSQGGSYEQYFGPGTRLTVT.